This T cell receptor (beta chain) originates from a study of T cells in Graves' hyperthyroidism and ophthalmopathy. Germline CDR1 reads MDHEN; CDR2 reads SYDVKM. V lost 6 bases and J lost 0; bases outside the gene matches: 21. The length of the CDR3 is 22 residues. This clonotype appeared many times. Its antigen is as yet unknown. Isolation of PBMCs was performed on 10 ml fresh peripheral blood. Study-level points and caveats: Blood also held most thyroid clonotypes expanded beyond 0.001.

Amplified regions were TCR beta CDR3 sequences from RNA transcripts. First-round RT-PCR with HTBI primers amplified the TCR CDR3 region. TCRdb ran MiXCR on the multiplex PCR reads and lists one entry per CDR3 protein. This sample has about 380,000 distinct CDR3 sequences, with approximately 15% found just once. What was sequenced was blood. The sequence was collected from a woman aged 60-75 years with Graves' hyperthyroidism. The V gene is TRBV28, the J gene TRBJ2-1, with TRBD1 identical over 12 bases. CDR3 DNA sequence: TGTGCCAGCAGCTCCCCGGGACAGGGGGCGGGTGGGAGGCCTGCCTCCTACAATGAGCAGTTCTTC. This codes for CASSSPGQGAGGRPASYNEQFF.